A single sample is the source of the 10 T cell receptor beta chains below, sequenced in a study of control samples from healthy donors and cancer patients. Profiled with immunoSEQ multiplex PCR; TCRdb holds only in-frame clones, not every one. The table has about 94,000 clones, less than 95% seen once. The material sequenced was blood. The receptors here all came from a woman aged 18-30 years in good health.

This chain uses TRBV10-2 with TRBJ2-7; a possible D gene is TRBD2 (6 bases). The CDR3 is 14 residues long. Germline CDR1 WSHSY, CDR2 SAAADI. V lost 7 bases to trimming and J lost 3 bases, with 16 bases between them. The CDR3 sequence: CASTGPAGFYEQYF. DNA for the CDR3: TGCGCCAGCACTGGGCCGGCGGGGTTCTACGAGCAGTACTTC.

The chain links TRBV5-4 to TRBJ1-3; D perhaps matches TRBD1 (6 bases). Trimming cost V 4 bases and J 4 bases, with 12 bases left between them. CDR3 length equals 14 residues. Germline CDR1 reads SGHNT; CDR2 reads YYREEE (reference sequence). This CDR3 is CASSPRGAGNTIYF. Here the CDR3 DNA reads TGTGCCAGCAGCCCACGGGGGGCAGGAAACACCATATATTTT. Full variable domain (outside the CDR3, taken from reference TRBV5-4 and TRBJ1-3): ETGVTQSPTHLIKTRGQQVTLRCSSQSGHNTVSWYQQALGQGPQFIFQYYREEENGRGNFPPRFSGLQFPNYSSELNVNALELDDSALYLCASSPRGAGNTIYFGEGSWLTVV.

This chain uses TRBV7-8 with TRBJ2-7; D ambiguous. Trimming cost V 3 bases and J 4 bases, with 13 bases left between them. From germline, CDR1 is SGHVS and CDR2 FQNEAQ. The CDR3 has 14 amino acids. CDR3 DNA: TGTGCCAGCAGCTTTGGACCGCCCACGTACGAGCAGTACTTC. Translated, it gives CASSFGPPTYEQYF. The whole variable domain, remainder taken from reference TRBV7-8 and TRBJ2-7, is GAGVSQSPRYKVAKRGQDVALRCDPISGHVSLFWYQQALGQGPEFLTYFQNEAQLDKSGLPSDRFFAERPEGSVSTLKIQRTQQEDSAVYLCASSFGPPTYEQYFGPGTRLTVT.

This clone was counted a single time. The V call is TRBV7-2, the J call TRBJ1-4; D remains ambiguous. Trimming took off 4 bases at V and 4 bases at J, with 16 bases between the two ends. Germline loops: CDR1 SGHTA, CDR2 FQGNSA. This CDR3 has 16 amino acids. In DNA, the CDR3 is TGTGCCAGCAGCTCGTCCGGTGAGGGCCGTAATGAAAAACTGTTTTTT. Encoded protein: CASSSSGEGRNEKLFF.

This sequence joins TRBV7-9 and TRBJ1-1; 8 bases align to TRBD1. After removal of 10 bases from V and 5 bases from J, the junction contained 9 bases not matched to a gene. Germline CDR1 SEHNR, CDR2 FQNEAQ (reference sequence). The CDR3 is 13 amino acids. CDR3: CATTDRGGTEAFF. The DNA of the CDR3 is TGTGCCACCACCGACAGGGGTGGGACTGAAGCTTTCTTT. The variable domain in full, with the rest retrieved from reference TRBV7-9 and TRBJ1-1, is DTGVSQNPRHKITKRGQNVTFRCDPISEHNRLYWYRQTLGQGPEFLTYFQNEAQLEKSRLLSDRFSAERPKGSFSTLEIQRTEQGDSAMYLCATTDRGGTEAFFGQGTRLTVV.

J is TRBJ1-6 and V is TRBV27; 8 bases map to TRBD1. The CDR3 contains 16 residues. V dropped 5 bases and J dropped 7; count of bases not matched to a gene: 10. Germline CDR1 is MNHEY and CDR2 is SMNVEV (reference sequence). The CDR3 DNA follows: TGTGCCAGCAGTCTTCTGCAGGGGGCATGGAATTCACCCCTCCACTTT. Its translation: CASSLLQGAWNSPLHF.

This chain uses TRBV7-2 with TRBJ1-2, with 9 positions matching TRBD1. Trimming at V came to 0 bases and at J to 6 bases, leaving 5 bases not matched to a gene. This CDR3 comprises 15 residues. Germline V gene lookup returns CDR1 SGHTA and CDR2 FQGNSA. CDR3 sequence reads: CASSLAPGQGHGYTF. Written as DNA, the CDR3 is TGTGCCAGCAGCTTAGCACCGGGACAGGGCCATGGCTACACCTTC.

The gene calls are TRBV2 and TRBJ2-7, with 11 bases matching TRBD2. The V segment lost 4 bases and the J segment 3 bases; nucleotides outside the gene matches: 5. Germline V CDR1 and CDR2: SNHLY, FYNNEI. CDR3 length equals 15 residues. The CDR3 DNA reads TGTGCCAGCAGTGGAAATAGCGGGGGGGACTACGAGCAGTACTTC. Translating it yields CASSGNSGGDYEQYF. Supplemented by reference TRBV2 and TRBJ2-7, the full variable domain reads EPEVTQTPSHQVTQMGQEVILRCVPISNHLYFYWYRQILGQKVEFLVSFYNNEISEKSEIFDDQFSVERPDGSNFTLKIRSTKLEDSAMYFCASSGNSGGDYEQYFGPGTRLTVT.

The CDR3 DNA reads TGTGCCGCGCTGGGTGGGTACAATGAGCAGTTCTTC. The encoded protein is CAALGGYNEQFF. The genes are TRBV7-9 and TRBJ2-1; D is unresolved. V was pared by 11 bases and J by 4 bases, with 12 bases between. Germline assignment: CDR1 SEHNR and CDR2 FQNEAQ (reference sequence). The CDR3 sequence is 12 residues long.

The count of this clone is one. The V gene is TRBV7-8, the J gene TRBJ1-2, with D tentatively TRBD1 (5 bases). The CDR3 sequence is 15 residues long. Looked up from germline, CDR1 is SGHVS and CDR2 is FQNEAQ. Trimming left V 5 bases short and J 4 bases short, with 17 bases between. As DNA, the CDR3 is TGTGCCAGCAGCCCGGAGGACATACCCGGCTATGGCTACACCTTC. Its protein is CASSPEDIPGYGYTF.